This T cell receptor beta chain originates from a study of a mutant IDH1 vaccine in newly diagnosed glioma. A note on this clone: The antigen remains unidentified.

The CDR3 spans 20 residues. CDR1 is SGHKS and CDR2 is YYEKEE in the germline V gene (reference sequence). J was trimmed by 4 bases and V by 0 bases; bases with no gene match: 15. Clones were sequenced by immunoSEQ multiplex PCR, and TCRdb holds only the in-frame ones, with some missing. The sample includes 35,000 to 50,000 clones, 91% of them seen just once. The time point was: week 23, last vaccination. In every dose of vaccine, 300 ug of mutant IDH1 20-mer peptide was given alongside topical imiquimod. The sample was PBMCs, taken from a glioma patient whose treatment included an IDH1 peptide vaccine. The receptor comes from a man over 45 with glioma. The genes are TRBV5-5 and TRBJ2-2; the match to TRBD2 covers 10 bases. The CDR3 DNA is TGTGCCAGCAGCTTGGTACGGGCTAGCGGGAGTCTCCTGGGCACCGGGGAGCTGTTTTTT. Its protein is CASSLVRASGSLLGTGELFF.